These 15 T cell receptor beta chains came from one sample sequenced in a study of blood T cells in healthy people across ages. A sample-barcoded 5' primer and a J-beta primer mix were used in a second PCR of roughly 6 to 12 cycles. TCRdb called the 5' RACE reads again in MiXCR, with one record for every CDR3 protein. The top ten hold 25% to 35% of the sample, which has hundreds of thousands of distinct CDR3 sequences, about half seen once. What was sequenced was blood. The receptor source for this set is a woman aged 55-69 years in good health.

V is TRBV28 and J is TRBJ2-1; D gene ambiguous. The length of the CDR3 is 16 residues. CDR1 is MDHEN, CDR2 SYDVKM, per germline. V was pared by 2 bases and J by 3 bases, with 14 bases between. CDR3 DNA sequence: TGTGCCAGCAGTTTACGTGCACAGTCGTTCTACAATGAGCAGTTCTTC. It yields the protein CASSLRAQSFYNEQFF.

This clonotype was detected once. The rearrangement uses TRBV7-9 and TRBJ2-3; the match to TRBD2 covers 9 bases. Trimming took 5 bases from V and 0 from J; bases not matched to a gene: 6. The CDR3 contains 16 residues. The germline V gene encodes CDR1 SEHNR and CDR2 FQNEAQ (reference sequence). The CDR3 loop reads CASSLTAGGSTDTQYF. CDR3 DNA: TGTGCCAGCAGCCTAACGGCGGGGGGGAGCACAGATACGCAGTATTTT.

This chain's CDR3 is CASSLVGVRGRYF. The CDR3 nucleotides read TGTGCCAGCAGCTTAGTCGGAGTCCGGGGACGGTATTTT. The rearrangement links TRBV7-2 to TRBJ2-3; D possibly matches TRBD1 or TRBD2 (5 bases each). V was trimmed by 1 base and J by 14 bases, leaving 16 bases between them. The CDR3 runs to 13 residues. Germline lookup yields CDR1 SGHTA and CDR2 FQGNSA.

The chain couples TRBV7-2 to TRBJ2-1; the D is unclear. This CDR3 region has 12 residues. Germline CDR1 reads SGHTA; CDR2 reads FQGNSA. V was shortened by 5 bases and J by 8 bases, with 10 bases between the two germline ends. The CDR3 bases are TGTGCCAGCAGCCAAGACCGGTATGAGCAGTTCTTC. Amino acid sequence: CASSQDRYEQFF.

This rearrangement joins TRBV4-3 to TRBJ2-1; 7 bases align to TRBD1. CDR3 size: 16 residues. The V and J ends lost 4 bases and 4 bases, in that order; junction bases with no gene match: 10. From germline, CDR1 is LGHNA and CDR2 YSLEER. The CDR3: CASSRGSGQIYNEQFF. CDR3 sequence (DNA): TGCGCCAGCAGCCGAGGGTCGGGACAGATATACAATGAGCAGTTCTTC.

The CDR3 bases are TGTGCCAGTAGCCCCGACAGGGTCCAAGAGACCCAGTACTTC. This sequence encodes CASSPDRVQETQYF. The J gene is TRBJ2-5, the V gene TRBV7-2, with 7 bases identical to TRBD1. Germline assignment: CDR1 SGHTA and CDR2 FQGNSA. V dropped 9 bases and J dropped 1; count of bases not matched to a gene: 8. CDR3 size: 14 residues.

The chain links TRBV27 to TRBJ2-1; 11 bases agree with TRBD2. Germline V gene data show CDR1 as MNHEY and CDR2 as SMNVEV (reference sequence). V shed 0 bases, J shed 3 bases, and the junction held 7 bases outside the gene matches. This CDR3 is built from 18 residues. Written as DNA, the CDR3 is TGTGCCAGCAGTTTATCGGTCTCTAGCGGGGGGTTCTACAATGAGCAGTTCTTC. Amino acids: CASSLSVSSGGFYNEQFF.

V and J are TRBV7-2 and TRBJ2-1; D gene uncertain. Germline V gene lookup returns CDR1 SGHTA and CDR2 FQGNSA. The CDR3 spans 13 residues. Trimming left V 2 bases short and J 2 bases short, with 4 bases between. CDR3 in DNA: TGTGCCAGCAGCTTAAGTACCTACAATGAGCAGTTCTTC. Residues: CASSLSTYNEQFF.

The V gene is TRBV12-3 or TRBV12-4, the J gene TRBJ2-7, with D unclear. This CDR3 contains 11 residues. With 3 bases removed from V and 8 bases from J, the gap between germline ends came to 8 bases. For the CDR3, the DNA is TGTGCCAGCAGTTTTCGGTACAAGCAGTACTTC. It translates to CASSFRYKQYF.

V gene TRBV14 combines with J gene TRBJ2-7; 9 bases are a match to TRBD1. There are 17 residues in the CDR3. V lost 1 base to trimming and J lost 3 bases; unmatched junction nucleotides: 10. CDR1 SGHDN and CDR2 FVKESK come from the germline V gene. The CDR3 here is CASSQVDYRGLLYEQYF. Here the CDR3 DNA reads TGTGCCAGCAGCCAAGTCGATTACAGGGGGCTCCTCTACGAGCAGTACTTC.

The chain couples TRBV12-3 or TRBV12-4 to TRBJ1-2; weak D call: TRBD1 (6 bases). The CDR3 length is 15 residues. V lost 5 bases and J 7 bases, leaving 20 bases between the germline ends. The DNA of the CDR3 is TGTGCCAGCAGTGATACAGGGATAAGAGTGAGTGGCTACACCTTC. It is translated as CASSDTGIRVSGYTF.

This clonotype was counted between two and nine times. The V and J genes are TRBV7-9 and TRBJ2-1, with 7 nucleotides matching TRBD1. The CDR3 has 16 residues. Looked up from germline, CDR1 is SEHNR and CDR2 is FQNEAQ (reference sequence). The V gene end was trimmed by 7 bases and the J gene end by 0 bases; junction bases not matched to a gene: 9. In DNA form, the CDR3 reads TGTGCCAGCACCCCCCTGACAGGGAGCTCCTACAATGAGCAGTTCTTC. As protein: CASTPLTGSSYNEQFF.

A few counts support this clonotype. The V gene is TRBV24-1, the J gene TRBJ1-1; TRBD1 is a possible D gene (6 bases). This CDR3 contains 13 residues. The V gene's germline CDR1 is KGHDR and CDR2 SFDVKD. Trimming pared 4 bases from V and 1 base from J, leaving 6 bases between. The CDR3 loop reads CATSEGQNTEAFF. The CDR3 DNA reads as TGTGCCACCAGTGAGGGACAGAACACTGAAGCTTTCTTT.

There are a few counts of this clonotype. The V call is TRBV20-1, the J call TRBJ2-5; D possibly corresponds to TRBD1 (5 bases). This CDR3 contains 14 residues. Germline V gene data show CDR1 as DFQATT and CDR2 as SNEGSKA (reference sequence). With 7 bases removed from V and 1 base from J, the gap between germline ends came to 16 bases. The CDR3 region is CSGTPRVAQETQYF. CDR3 nucleotides: TGCAGTGGGACCCCCAGGGTGGCCCAAGAGACCCAGTACTTC.

The V call is TRBV3-1, the J call TRBJ2-7; 9 positions match TRBD1. The CDR3 has 16 amino acids. The germline V gene encodes CDR1 LGHDT and CDR2 YNNKEL (reference sequence). V lost 5 bases and J lost 2; bases outside the gene matches: 10. CDR3 loop: CASSLGRGQGAYEQYF. Written as DNA, the CDR3 is TGTGCCAGCAGCTTAGGACGGGGACAGGGAGCCTACGAGCAGTACTTC.